Listed below are T cell receptor beta chains from one sample, sequenced in a study of a mutant IDH1 vaccine in newly diagnosed glioma. Generated by immunoSEQ multiplex PCR, the TCRdb table keeps only in-frame clones and is missing some. In the table there are 30,000 to 40,000 clones, around 81% of which are singletons. These TCRs are of unknown antigen specificity. Specimen: PBMCs, collected from a glioma patient whose treatment included an IDH1 peptide vaccine. The receptors shown here come from a man between 35 and 55 years old with glioma. Each CDR3 is given with its conserved first and last residue. The order of the fields is D gene, V gene, clone size, J gene, CDR3 DNA, CDR3 protein. A D gene is named only where the DNA matches it firmly. The size entry is marked missing in some rows and otherwise reads once, few, many or a size class.

d_call: TRBD1
v_call: TRBV19
clone_size: few
j_call: TRBJ1-6
cdr3_nt: TGTGCCAGTAGTTATGTCAGGGGGCGTTGGAATTCACCCCTCCACTTT
cdr3_aa: CASSYVRGRWNSPLHF

d_call: TRBD2
v_call: TRBV4-2
clone_size: -
j_call: TRBJ2-5
cdr3_nt: TGTGCCAGCAGCCAAGGCATAGCGGGAGTCGAGACCCAGTACTTC
cdr3_aa: CASSQGIAGVETQYF

d_call: TRBD1
v_call: TRBV29-1
clone_size: -
j_call: TRBJ1-1
cdr3_nt: TGCAGCGTTAGACCGGGACAGGGGGCCAATGAAGCTTTCTTT
cdr3_aa: CSVRPGQGANEAFF

d_call: TRBD1
v_call: TRBV7-9
clone_size: -
j_call: TRBJ1-1
cdr3_nt: TGTGCCAGCAGCTCAGATGGCCGGGACAGGGGGCGCGGAACTGAAGCTTTCTTT
cdr3_aa: CASSSDGRDRGRGTEAFF

d_call: -
v_call: TRBV9
clone_size: once
j_call: TRBJ2-1
cdr3_nt: TGTGCCAGCAGCGTAGAACTGGGTGGGGATGGTGAGCAGTTCTTC
cdr3_aa: CASSVELGGDGEQFF

d_call: -
v_call: TRBV4-1
clone_size: few
j_call: TRBJ2-2
cdr3_nt: TGCGCCAGCAGCCAAGTCGACCTGATGAGGTACACCGGGGAGCTGTTTTTT
cdr3_aa: CASSQVDLMRYTGELFF

d_call: -
v_call: TRBV7-8
clone_size: -
j_call: TRBJ2-4
cdr3_nt: TGTGCCAGCAGCCCGGCGGGATCCTTCCCCAAAAACATTCAGTACTTC
cdr3_aa: CASSPAGSFPKNIQYF

d_call: TRBD1
v_call: TRBV5-3
clone_size: once
j_call: TRBJ1-1
cdr3_nt: TGTGCCAGCAGTTGGGACAGGGGAGCTTTCTTT
cdr3_aa: CASSWDRGAFF

d_call: -
v_call: TRBV29-1
clone_size: -
j_call: TRBJ2-7
cdr3_nt: TGCAGCGTTGTGTCTCTTACTTACGAGCAGTACTTC
cdr3_aa: CSVVSLTYEQYF

d_call: TRBD2
v_call: TRBV11-3
clone_size: -
j_call: TRBJ2-2
cdr3_nt: TGTGCCAGCAGCTTAGGACCAGCGGGGTCACGGGGGGAGCTGTTTTTT
cdr3_aa: CASSLGPAGSRGELFF

d_call: TRBD1
v_call: TRBV7-2
clone_size: once
j_call: TRBJ2-7
cdr3_nt: TGTGCCAGCAGCTCGACAGGGTTCTACGAGCAGTACTTC
cdr3_aa: CASSSTGFYEQYF

d_call: -
v_call: TRBV11-2
clone_size: -
j_call: TRBJ2-1
cdr3_nt: TGTGCCAGCAGCTTCCCCCCTACAGGTAGCTCCTACAATGAGCAGTTCTTC
cdr3_aa: CASSFPPTGSSYNEQFF